This T cell receptor beta chain was sequenced in a study of cytomegalovirus exposure and HLA in healthy donors. Overall study context: The Caucasian-associated ancestry cluster held under 90% of around 380 genotyped donors. Study-wide points: Among the CMV-associated chains, a few were confirmed in vitro as specific for CMV antigens. What a later analysis showed was that several of the most significant clusters appeared linked to common viral pathogens.

Comments on this clone: The target antigen is unknown.

A multiplex PCR was run with 60 Vbeta primers and 13 Jbeta primers. The data were produced by immunoSEQ multiplex PCR, yet TCRdb's version contains in-frame clones alone and is incomplete. This sample carries about 130,000 clones, 75% to 90% of them seen once, and the ten largest clones take 1%. From germline, CDR1 is SGHTA and CDR2 FQGNSA. The CDR3 is made up of 19 amino acids. With 2 bases clipped from V and 5 bases from J, the junction kept 18 bases outside the gene matches. Unrecorded immune exposures were likely, despite nominal health at sampling. This receptor was identified in a man aged 35 to 55 in good health and CMV-seronegative. The sequenced sample consisted of PBMCs. The J gene is TRBJ2-7, the V gene TRBV7-2, with TRBD1 matching 10 bases. The CDR3 nucleotides read TGTGCCAGCAGCTTATTTCCGATGGGGACGACAGGGGGCTTGAACGAGCAGTACTTC. Encoded protein: CASSLFPMGTTGGLNEQYF.